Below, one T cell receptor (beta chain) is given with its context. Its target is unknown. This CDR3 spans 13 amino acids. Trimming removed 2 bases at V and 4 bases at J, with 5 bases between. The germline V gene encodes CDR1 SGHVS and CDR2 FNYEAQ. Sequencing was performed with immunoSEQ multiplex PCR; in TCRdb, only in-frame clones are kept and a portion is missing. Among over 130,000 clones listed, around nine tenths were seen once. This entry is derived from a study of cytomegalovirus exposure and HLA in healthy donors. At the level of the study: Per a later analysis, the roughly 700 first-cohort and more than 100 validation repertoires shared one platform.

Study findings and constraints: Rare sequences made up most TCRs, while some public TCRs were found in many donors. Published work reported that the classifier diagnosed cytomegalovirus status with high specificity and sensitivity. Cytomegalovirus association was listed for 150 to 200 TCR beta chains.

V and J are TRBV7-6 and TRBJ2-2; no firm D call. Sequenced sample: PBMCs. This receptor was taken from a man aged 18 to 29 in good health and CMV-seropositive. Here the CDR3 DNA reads TGTGCCAGCAGCTTAACCGGCACCGGGGAGCTGTTTTTT. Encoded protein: CASSLTGTGELFF.